Listed here is a single T cell receptor (beta chain). The target of this receptor is not known. No qualities accompany the bases; no much larger clone lies one base away. The collaborating institutions used their own protocols to collect whole blood in K2EDTA tubes. For TCRbeta analysis, collaborators shipped samples as frozen whole blood, isolated PBMCs, or DNA extracted from either of those sample types. The V and J ends are trimmed by 0 bases and 0 bases, leaving 8 bases between them. Spanning cysteine to phenylalanine, the CDR3 consists of 15 amino acids. Left in the record is the CDR3 DNA by itself, 45 bases read in frame from the first base. CDR1 is given as GTSNPN and CDR2 as SVGIG, both from the germline V gene (reference sequence). The data derive from a study of blood T cell repertoires in COVID-19 (dated by TCRdb to the early 2020s). Background for the entire study: Samples from collaborators originated in the United States, Italy and Spain and spanned both the acute and convalescent phases of COVID-19. The prospective study material was composed of cDNA or gDNA derived from T cells, B-cell-depleted T cells, or PBMCs. The dataset comprised deeply sampled blood TCRbeta repertoires from subjects exposed to, actively infected with, or recovered from COVID-19. The repertoires were made available in a free public database intended to serve as a resource for research on the immune response to SARS-CoV-2. The samples were drawn from two sources: the first 160 participants of the ongoing ImmuneRACE study, and 1,254 subjects contributed by 6 global collaborators. The sample metadata nearly always contained a de-identified subject ID, COVID-19 status, age in years and sex. HLA class I and class II types, where available, came from metadata supplied by the sample provider rather than from assay-based typing. What the research found in general, with its limitations: The amount of clinical and demographic metadata varied by source and participant and was provided uncurated.

TCRbeta CDR3 regions were amplified from genomic DNA by means of the immunoSEQ Assay, a bias-controlled multiplex PCR. The authors' analysis ran thus. The number of nucleated cells in each sample was estimated from the amplification of reference gene primers within the assay. Sequence reads were collapsed and filtered to measure the absolute abundance of every unique TCRbeta CDR3 rearrangement. For each sample, productive Simpson clonality was calculated by taking the square root of Simpson's diversity index across productive rearrangements. Here the immuneACCESS table is served through TCRdb, limited to in-frame sequences with V and J called. Missing clones are a known gap in these copies; in checked studies unresolved V genes cover under half, and the rest lacks a known reason. The DNA was the basis for D and trimming; V, J and clone size are from that table. The sample table lists 140,000 to 150,000 clones, around 84% of them with a count of one. Of the sample, more than 8.5% is held by the ten largest clones.

The sample consisted of peripheral blood. The sequence was obtained from a man aged 60-69 years with active or convalescent COVID-19. The chain links TRBV30 with TRBJ1-4; too little of a D gene remains to name it. The encoded CDR3 is CAWSVKSATNEKLFF. The DNA sequence is TGTGCCTGGAGTGTAAAATCCGCAACTAATGAAAAACTGTTTTTT.